This T cell receptor beta chain was recorded in a study of response to subunit inactivated influenza vaccine. Only one count was recorded for this clonotype. TCRdb passed the RT-PCR reads through MiXCR, listing each CDR3 protein once. In the table there are 150,000 to 200,000 distinct CDR3 sequences, over 9.5% of which are singletons. These data were likewise used in another study, on T cells expressing NK-cell markers. That paper adds: 5'RACE template switching built TCR beta cDNA with unique molecular identifiers. In the group of eight sequenced donors, seven were HCMV-seropositive and one was seronegative.

The sample in question was CD8+ T cells sorted from PBMCs, obtained 11 to 12 days after vaccination. The receptor's source is a man in his forties or fifties who received an inactivated influenza vaccine.

Written as DNA, the CDR3 is TGTGCCAGCAGCCCCCGACAGGGGGCGTTACCAGATACGCAGTATTTT. Amino acid sequence: CASSPRQGALPDTQYF. J is TRBJ2-3 and V is TRBV11-2; TRBD1 agrees at 10 bases. The CDR3 spans 16 residues. The V gene's germline CDR1 is SGHAT and CDR2 FQNNGV. V gave up 5 bases and J gave up 4 bases; unmatched junction bases: 9.